The TCR beta chain described here comes from a study of CD8 T cells in ankylosing spondylitis. The CDR3 loop spans 13 amino acids. The ends lost 6 bases at V and 6 bases at J; junction bases unmatched: 4. TCRdb passed the 5' RACE reads through MiXCR, listing each CDR3 protein once. The data show roughly 240,000 distinct CDR3 sequences, with roughly a third seen just once and about 4.2% held by the top ten. This receptor was identified in a male donor with ankylosing spondylitis or in good health (not recorded which). The rearrangement links TRBV12-3 or TRBV12-4 to TRBJ2-1; 8 bases are a match to TRBD2. The sequenced material came from blood, either unsorted or a sorted T cell fraction (not recorded which). Written as DNA, the CDR3 is TGTGCCAGCAGGCCAGCGGGAGCCAATGAGCAGTTCTTC. Protein product: CASRPAGANEQFF.